Presented here are 2 T cell receptor beta chains from one specimen sequenced in a study of PD-L1 blockade in urothelial cancer. Noted time point: pretreatment peripheral blood. TCRdb keeps only in-frame clones here, not all; method: immunoSEQ multiplex PCR. The data hold about 38,000 clones, with around four fifths observed a single time. The material sequenced was PBMCs, taken around atezolizumab (anti-PD-L1) treatment. The source is a man older than 75 with urothelial cancer.

CDR3 in DNA: TGTGCCAGCAGCTTTCCATTGGGGGGGCGCAGTGAAAAACTGTTTTTT. It encodes CASSFPLGGRSEKLFF. The gene calls are TRBV7-9 and TRBJ1-4; D might be TRBD1 (6 bases). The CDR3 is 16 amino acids. The V and J ends lost 3 bases and 7 bases respectively, with 18 bases between them. The germline CDR1 and CDR2 sequences are SEHNR and FQNEAQ (reference sequence). Using reference TRBV7-9 and TRBJ1-4 for the parts outside the CDR3, the full variable domain is DTGVSQNPRHKITKRGQNVTFRCDPISEHNRLYWYRQTLGQGPEFLTYFQNEAQLEKSRLLSDRFSAERPKGSFSTLEIQRTEQGDSAMYLCASSFPLGGRSEKLFFGSGTQLSVL.

The gene calls are TRBV11-3 and TRBJ2-2; TRBD1 matches at 9 bases. This CDR3 is built from 16 residues. V lost 5 bases to trimming and J lost 6 bases; unmatched junction nucleotides: 10. Germline values: CDR1 SGHNT, CDR2 YENEEA. CDR3 nucleotides: TGTGCCAGCAGCCCCCAAACAGGGGGCTTGGCCGGGGAGCTGTTTTTT. Translated: CASSPQTGGLAGELFF.